These T cell receptor beta chains were read from a single sample in a study of blood T cell repertoires in COVID-19. The data were produced by immunoSEQ multiplex PCR, yet TCRdb's version contains in-frame clones alone and is incomplete. The data show 200,000 to 300,000 clones, around 89% seen once. Specimen: PBMCs or T cells enriched from blood (not recorded which). The source is a woman aged 40 to 50 with acute COVID-19. The conserved cysteine and the conserved F or W are not part of the CDR3 here. Fields, in order: J gene, V gene, CDR3 protein.

TRBJ2-1,TRBV11-3,ASSLERQGQF
TRBJ2-2,TRBV11-2,ASSLGHPGLGGELF
TRBJ1-4,TRBV9,ASSGGGRTGTNEKLF
TRBJ1-4,TRBV7-2,ASRHDREKLF
TRBJ1-1,TRBV19,ASGQGSNTEAF
TRBJ1-1,TRBV11-3,ASSQRGRGTEAF
TRBJ1-1,TRBV20-1,SASLQLSYQAF
TRBJ2-7,TRBV11-2,ASSLGLLYEQY
TRBJ1-5,TRBV2,ASSEEAGAANQPQH
TRBJ1-2,TRBV5-6,ASSLEQGFFRRNYGYT
TRBJ2-3,TRBV10-3,AISRETTDTQY
TRBJ1-3,TRBV5-1,ASSLGQRNTIY
TRBJ1-3,TRBV7-9,ASSLGTIGNTIY
TRBJ2-1,TRBV11-3,ASSLSGRGYNEQF
TRBJ2-1,TRBV5-1,ASEPLGSSYNEQF
TRBJ1-5,TRBV3-1/TRBV3-2,ASSTGTHISNQPQH
TRBJ2-2,TRBV27,ASSRLSQGASGTGELF
TRBJ1-4,TRBV2,ASKVLGQGNEKLF
TRBJ2-5,TRBV5-1,ASSSQGAQETQY
TRBJ1-2,TRBV28,ASSFQGNYGYT
TRBJ2-1,TRBV21-1,ASSQRTSSDNEQF
TRBJ2-3,TRBV9,ASSHGLSGSTDTQY
TRBJ2-1,TRBV19,ASSPSERGLVYNEQF
TRBJ1-2,TRBV21-1,ASSKGDRGREGGNGYT
TRBJ1-4,TRBV18,ASSPQTGEFGELF
TRBJ1-1,TRBV28,ASILDRSYTEAF
TRBJ2-5,TRBV2,ASRGGQQETQY
TRBJ2-1,TRBV19,ASSNHRDSNEQF
TRBJ1-4,TRBV3-1/TRBV3-2,ASSQARGPGRGNEKLF